This record covers a single T cell receptor (beta chain). Its antigen is currently unknown. The data belong to a study of CD8+CD57+ T cells in acquired aplastic anemia. Looking at the study overall: Sorted CD4+ and CD8+ cells gave an average of about 3 ug of DNA.

Patients chosen for sequencing had CD8+CD57+ cells that had expanded, as shown by flow cytometry. Template material for TCR beta VDJ and CDR3 profiling consisted of genomic DNA. TCRdb processed the reads anew with MiXCR; each CDR3 protein has one entry. The top ten clones hold around 0.82% of a sample with hundreds of thousands of distinct CDR3 sequences, roughly a third of them seen once. Study-wide points: Significant differences in CD8+ Simpson's diversity were not observed between patients and controls. The study identified about 30 CD8+ CDR3 sequences shared by patients and controls.

Germline trimming cut 6 bases from V and 6 bases from J; bases unmatched to any gene: 5. The CDR3 is made up of 13 amino acids. Germline CDR1 is SNHLY and CDR2 is FYNNEI. The J gene is TRBJ2-7, the V gene TRBV2, with 10 nucleotides matching TRBD2. The sequencing input was sorted CD4+, CD8+, or CD8+CD57+ T cells (not recorded which) from PBMCs. This clonotype was obtained from a human donor with aplastic anemia. The CDR3 bases are TGTGCCAGCAGGGATAGCGGGAGGACCGAGCAGTACTTC. Its translation is CASRDSGRTEQYF.